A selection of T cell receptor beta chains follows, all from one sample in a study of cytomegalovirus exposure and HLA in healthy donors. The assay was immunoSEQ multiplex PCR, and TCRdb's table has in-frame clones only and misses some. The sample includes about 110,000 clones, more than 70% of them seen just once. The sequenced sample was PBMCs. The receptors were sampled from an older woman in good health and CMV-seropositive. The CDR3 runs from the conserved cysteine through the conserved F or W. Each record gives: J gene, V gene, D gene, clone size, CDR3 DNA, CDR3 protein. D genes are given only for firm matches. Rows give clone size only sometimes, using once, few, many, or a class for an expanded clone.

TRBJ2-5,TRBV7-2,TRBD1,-,TGTGCCAGCAGCCCTAGGACAGGGAAAGAGACCCAGTACTTC,CASSPRTGKETQYF
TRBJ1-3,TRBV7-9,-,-,TGTGCCAGCAGAGTGGAGGGGACGGGAAACACCATATATTTT,CASRVEGTGNTIYF
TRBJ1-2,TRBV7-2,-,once,TGTGCCAGCTCCACATACACCGACTATGGCTACACCTTC,CASSTYTDYGYTF
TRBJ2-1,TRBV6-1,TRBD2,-,TGTGCCAGCAGCCCCGGGACTACCACCTACAATGAGCAGTTCTTC,CASSPGTTTYNEQFF
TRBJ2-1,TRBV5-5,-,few,TGTGCCAGCAGCATGCCTCAGGGTAATCCCTACAATGAGCAGTTCTTC,CASSMPQGNPYNEQFF
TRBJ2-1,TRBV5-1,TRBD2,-,TGCGCCAGCAGCTCGGGACTAGCCTACAATGAGCAGTTCTTC,CASSSGLAYNEQFF
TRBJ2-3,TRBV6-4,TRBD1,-,TGTGCCAGCAGTGAAGGGACAGGGGATAGAGATACGCAGTATTTT,CASSEGTGDRDTQYF
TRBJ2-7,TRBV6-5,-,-,TGTGCCAGCAGTTACCCGGCTTCCCCGGGGGTCCGCGAGCAGTACTTC,CASSYPASPGVREQYF
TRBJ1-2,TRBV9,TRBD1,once,TGTGCCAGCAGCGTAGGGGACAGGGTGTTGGGTTATGGCTACACCTTC,CASSVGDRVLGYGYTF
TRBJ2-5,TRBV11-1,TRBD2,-,TGTGCCAGCAGCGGCCCCTTGGCTAGCGGGAGAAGGGGAGGAGAGACCCAGTACTTC,CASSGPLASGRRGGETQYF
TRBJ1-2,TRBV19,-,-,TGTGCCAGTAGTATAGATCCTCGGCAGGCCGATGGCTACACCTTC,CASSIDPRQADGYTF
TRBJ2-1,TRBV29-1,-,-,TGCAGCGTAGCGAGGACTATCTACAATGAGCAGTTCTTC,CSVARTIYNEQFF
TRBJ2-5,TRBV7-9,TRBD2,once,TGTGCCAGCAGCGTCGGACTAGCGGAGGGGGGAGAGACCCAGTACTTC,CASSVGLAEGGETQYF
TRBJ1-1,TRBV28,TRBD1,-,TGTGCCAGCAGCGTGGACAGGGAAGCTTTCTTT,CASSVDREAFF
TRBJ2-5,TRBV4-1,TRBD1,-,TGCGCCAGCAGCCAACCGGGACAGCTGCCCCAAGAGACCCAGTACTTC,CASSQPGQLPQETQYF
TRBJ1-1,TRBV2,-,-,TGTGCCAGCAGTGAGCCGGGCCTCCGGGGAACTGAAGCTTTCTTT,CASSEPGLRGTEAFF
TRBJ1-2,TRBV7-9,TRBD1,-,TGTGCCAGCAGCTTGCAGGGACAGGGGGGCGGCTACACCTTC,CASSLQGQGGGYTF